This T cell receptor (beta chain) came from a study of PD-L1 blockade in urothelial cancer. The CDR3 loop spans 14 amino acids. Germline V gene lookup returns CDR1 SGHNT and CDR2 YYREEE (reference sequence). V lost 4 bases, J lost 5 bases, and 7 bases stayed unmatched. Measured with immunoSEQ multiplex PCR; TCRdb has only the in-frame clones, and not every one. Of 75,000 to 100,000 clones listed, 70% to 90% are singletons. Stated time point: peripheral blood 6 weeks after treatment start. The chain uses TRBV5-4 and TRBJ2-5; 8 bases map to TRBD1. This specimen consisted of PBMCs, obtained around atezolizumab (anti-PD-L1) treatment. This receptor was taken from a man in his sixties or seventies with urothelial cancer. The chain's CDR3 is CASSRDRGRETQYF. The CDR3 DNA sequence: TGTGCCAGCAGCCGCGACAGGGGTAGGGAGACCCAGTACTTC.